The rows below give T cell receptor beta chains drawn from one sample of a study of blood T cell repertoires in COVID-19. Repertoires were generated with immunoSEQ multiplex PCR, while TCRdb's copy carries only in-frame clones and drops some. The profile shows around 120,000 clones, 86% of them singletons. What was sequenced was peripheral blood. The receptors stem from a man aged 65-85 years who had recovered from COVID-19. Both conserved end residues are part of each CDR3. The D gene is left open where the match is weak. Expanded clones get a size class; other rows say once, few or many, or leave the size out.

clone_size: -; v_call: TRBV9; d_call: -; j_call: TRBJ1-6; cdr3_nt: TGTGCCAGCAGCAACCCAGGGGCGCCCGATTTTTCACCCCTCCACTTT; cdr3_aa: CASSNPGAPDFSPLHF
clone_size: -; v_call: TRBV28; d_call: -; j_call: TRBJ1-1; cdr3_nt: TGTGCCAGCAGTTTACCTCCGGGGTTGAACACTGAAGCTTTCTTT; cdr3_aa: CASSLPPGLNTEAFF
clone_size: -; v_call: TRBV28; d_call: -; j_call: TRBJ1-5; cdr3_nt: TGTGCCAGCAGCCCATACCGGACAAATCAGCCCCAGCATTTT; cdr3_aa: CASSPYRTNQPQHF
clone_size: once; v_call: TRBV6-2/TRBV6-3; d_call: -; j_call: TRBJ1-5; cdr3_nt: TGTGCCAGCAGTTACTCGACCAGGGTGTATCAGCCCCAGCATTTT; cdr3_aa: CASSYSTRVYQPQHF
clone_size: -; v_call: TRBV7-9; d_call: -; j_call: TRBJ1-1; cdr3_nt: TGTGCCAGCAGCTCTCGTTCGACCCGAGGGGCTTTCTTT; cdr3_aa: CASSSRSTRGAFF
clone_size: -; v_call: TRBV6-5; d_call: TRBD1; j_call: TRBJ1-2; cdr3_nt: TGTGCCAGCAGTTACTCGGGGACAGGTACCTATGGCTACACCTTC; cdr3_aa: CASSYSGTGTYGYTF
clone_size: -; v_call: TRBV6-4; d_call: TRBD2; j_call: TRBJ2-3; cdr3_nt: TGTGCCAGCAGTGAACGGGAGGGAGATACGCAGTATTTT; cdr3_aa: CASSEREGDTQYF
clone_size: -; v_call: TRBV2; d_call: -; j_call: TRBJ2-5; cdr3_nt: TGTGCCAGCAGTTCCATGGAGACCCAGTACTTC; cdr3_aa: CASSSMETQYF
clone_size: -; v_call: TRBV19; d_call: -; j_call: TRBJ2-2; cdr3_nt: TGTGCCAGTAGTGTCACAGGGTTCAACACCGGGGAGCTGTTTTTT; cdr3_aa: CASSVTGFNTGELFF
clone_size: few; v_call: TRBV11-2; d_call: -; j_call: TRBJ1-2; cdr3_nt: TGTGCCAGCAGCTTAGGCAGCTATGGCTACACCTTC; cdr3_aa: CASSLGSYGYTF
clone_size: few; v_call: TRBV20-1; d_call: TRBD1; j_call: TRBJ1-1; cdr3_nt: TGCAGTGCTAGTAGGACAGGGGCCCCCGACACTGAAGCTTTCTTT; cdr3_aa: CSASRTGAPDTEAFF
clone_size: -; v_call: TRBV19; d_call: -; j_call: TRBJ2-3; cdr3_nt: TGTGCCAGTAGTGCCCGGGTCCCCACAGATACGCAGTATTTT; cdr3_aa: CASSARVPTDTQYF
clone_size: once; v_call: TRBV5-4; d_call: -; j_call: TRBJ2-7; cdr3_nt: TGTGCCAGCAGCTTCGGGCGGGGGCCGAACTACGAGCAGTACTTC; cdr3_aa: CASSFGRGPNYEQYF
clone_size: -; v_call: TRBV30; d_call: TRBD1; j_call: TRBJ2-7; cdr3_nt: TGTGCCTGGAGTTGGGACAGTAGCTCCTACGAGCAGTACTTC; cdr3_aa: CAWSWDSSSYEQYF
clone_size: few; v_call: TRBV5-4; d_call: TRBD1; j_call: TRBJ1-1; cdr3_nt: TGTGCCAGCAGCCGGGACAGGGGGAACACTGAAGCTTTCTTT; cdr3_aa: CASSRDRGNTEAFF
clone_size: -; v_call: TRBV11-2; d_call: TRBD2; j_call: TRBJ2-5; cdr3_nt: TGTGCCAGCAACTTGGGGACTAGCGGGAGGACGGGGGAGACCCAGTACTTC; cdr3_aa: CASNLGTSGRTGETQYF
clone_size: -; v_call: TRBV18; d_call: TRBD2; j_call: TRBJ2-2; cdr3_nt: TGTGCCAGCTCACCGGGACTAGCGGGAATCGGGGAGCTGTTTTTT; cdr3_aa: CASSPGLAGIGELFF
clone_size: -; v_call: TRBV27; d_call: TRBD2; j_call: TRBJ2-2; cdr3_nt: TGTGCCAGCAGGAGAGGACTAGCGACGAACACCGGGGAGCTGTTTTTT; cdr3_aa: CASRRGLATNTGELFF
clone_size: -; v_call: TRBV2; d_call: -; j_call: TRBJ2-1; cdr3_nt: TGTGCCAGCAGTTTAGCGGCCTTTACCTACAATGAGCAGTTCTTC; cdr3_aa: CASSLAAFTYNEQFF
clone_size: -; v_call: TRBV19; d_call: -; j_call: TRBJ1-5; cdr3_nt: TGTGCCAGTAGTATGCAGAGCAATCAGCCCCAGCATTTT; cdr3_aa: CASSMQSNQPQHF
clone_size: -; v_call: TRBV14; d_call: -; j_call: TRBJ2-7; cdr3_nt: TGTGCCAGCAGCCAGTGGGCGCTCGGCGAGCAGTACTTC; cdr3_aa: CASSQWALGEQYF
clone_size: -; v_call: TRBV7-8; d_call: TRBD1; j_call: TRBJ1-3; cdr3_nt: TGTGCCAGCAGCTCACAGGGGATCGGAAACACCATATATTTT; cdr3_aa: CASSSQGIGNTIYF
clone_size: few; v_call: TRBV7-9; d_call: -; j_call: TRBJ2-1; cdr3_nt: TGTGCCAGCAGCTTAGCTTCCGGGGGTGAGCAGTTCTTC; cdr3_aa: CASSLASGGEQFF
clone_size: -; v_call: TRBV2; d_call: -; j_call: TRBJ1-5; cdr3_nt: TGTGCCAGCAGGGCGCGGCCCAATAGCAATCAGCCCCAGCATTTT; cdr3_aa: CASRARPNSNQPQHF
clone_size: -; v_call: TRBV28; d_call: TRBD1; j_call: TRBJ2-7; cdr3_nt: TGTGCCAGCAGTTCTCGACAGGGGAGGCTAACAGACTACGAGCAGTACTTC; cdr3_aa: CASSSRQGRLTDYEQYF
clone_size: -; v_call: TRBV2; d_call: TRBD2; j_call: TRBJ2-3; cdr3_nt: TGTGCCAGCAGGAGACTAGCGGGGGGGGGCGCAGATACGCAGTATTTT; cdr3_aa: CASRRLAGGGADTQYF
clone_size: few; v_call: TRBV7-7; d_call: -; j_call: TRBJ1-1; cdr3_nt: TGTGCCAGCAGCTCAGGGGTTGAGACTGAAGCTTTCTTT; cdr3_aa: CASSSGVETEAFF
clone_size: many; v_call: TRBV12-3/TRBV12-4; d_call: -; j_call: TRBJ2-3; cdr3_nt: TGTGCCAGCAGTTCTACAGATACGCAGTATTTT; cdr3_aa: CASSSTDTQYF
clone_size: -; v_call: TRBV7-8; d_call: TRBD1; j_call: TRBJ2-2; cdr3_nt: TGTGCCAGCAGCCGAGGGGCAGGGGGAACCGGGGAGCTGTTTTTT; cdr3_aa: CASSRGAGGTGELFF
clone_size: -; v_call: TRBV28; d_call: TRBD1; j_call: TRBJ2-7; cdr3_nt: TGTGCCAGCAGTTCCGGGACAGGGACCCACGAGCAGTACTTC; cdr3_aa: CASSSGTGTHEQYF
clone_size: once; v_call: TRBV4-2; d_call: -; j_call: TRBJ1-6; cdr3_nt: TGTGCCAGCAGCCATATGGGGGCTTCACCCCTCCACTTT; cdr3_aa: CASSHMGASPLHF
clone_size: -; v_call: TRBV10-2; d_call: -; j_call: TRBJ1-5; cdr3_nt: TGCGCCACCCAGGGCTCGGGCAATCAGCCCCAGCATTTT; cdr3_aa: CATQGSGNQPQHF
clone_size: -; v_call: TRBV19; d_call: -; j_call: TRBJ1-2; cdr3_nt: TGTGCCAGTTTACAGCGGAGCGGGAGCTACACCTTC; cdr3_aa: CASLQRSGSYTF
clone_size: few; v_call: TRBV5-6; d_call: TRBD1; j_call: TRBJ1-6; cdr3_nt: TGTGCCAGCAGATTGGGACAGCCCAATTCACCCCTCCACTTT; cdr3_aa: CASRLGQPNSPLHF
clone_size: once; v_call: TRBV6-5; d_call: -; j_call: TRBJ2-4; cdr3_nt: TGTGCCAGCAGTTACTCGGAGGATCCCAAAAACATTCAGTACTTC; cdr3_aa: CASSYSEDPKNIQYF
clone_size: -; v_call: TRBV6-4; d_call: -; j_call: TRBJ2-1; cdr3_nt: TGTGCCAGCAGTGTAGAGGTCACCTACAATGAGCAGTTCTTC; cdr3_aa: CASSVEVTYNEQFF